Listed here is a single T cell receptor (beta chain). Graves' hyperthyroidism showing no ophthalmopathy progression within 18 months was considered stable. The CDR3 consists of 14 residues. Germline V lookup: CDR1 LNHDA, CDR2 SQIVND (reference sequence). This sample was included in a study of T cells in Graves' hyperthyroidism and ophthalmopathy. TCR beta CDR3 regions were amplified from RNA transcripts. A set of HTBI primers served as the primers for a first-round RT-PCR of the TCR CDR3. A single record per CDR3 protein comes from TCRdb applying MiXCR to the multiplex PCR reads. Among 400,000 to 500,000 distinct CDR3 sequences listed, around 15% were seen once.

This TCR came from a woman aged 18-29 years with Graves' hyperthyroidism. The specimen was blood. The V gene is TRBV19, the J gene TRBJ2-6; tentatively, D is TRBD1 or TRBD2 (5 bases each). The CDR3 region is CASSGLTGANVLTF. CDR3 in DNA: TGTGCGTCCTCGGGGCTTACGGGGGCCAACGTCCTGACTTTC.